The next 10 T cell receptor beta chains were all read from a single sample in a study of regulatory T cells in long-lasting Graves disease. Time point described: persistent/refractory GD, antithyroid drugs over 5 years with positive TRAb. PBMC RNA served as the TCR library source. Building the TCR beta libraries relied on iRepertoire HTBI primers, and CDR3 regions underwent Arm-PCR. MiXCR was run by TCRdb on the multiplex PCR reads, yielding one entry per CDR3 protein. The profile shows 400,000 or so distinct CDR3 sequences, less than 25% of them singletons. Source: peripheral blood mononuclear cells (PBMCs), taken when the disease was refractory, from a patient treated with antithyroid drugs. The receptors were gathered from a female donor with Graves disease.

This clonotype occurred many times. J is TRBJ2-1 and V is TRBV13; 8 bases are shared with TRBD2. The V gene end was trimmed by 4 bases and the J gene end by 4 bases; junction bases not matched to a gene: 6. Per germline, CDR1 PRHDT and CDR2 FYEKMQ (reference sequence). This CDR3 is built from 15 residues. CDR3: CASSSLLAEYNEQFF. CDR3 bases: TGTGCCAGCAGCTCGCTACTAGCGGAGTACAATGAGCAGTTCTTC.

This clonotype was counted only a few times. The V and J genes are TRBV5-1 and TRBJ2-6; no firm D call. The CDR3 extends over 16 amino acids. The germline V gene has CDR1 SGHRS and CDR2 YFSETQ. Between the trimmed V and J ends, which lost 7 bases and 4 bases, there was a span of 18 bases. CDR3 residues: CASLSDPTSGANVLTF. CDR3 in DNA: TGCGCCAGCCTCTCGGACCCAACCTCCGGGGCCAACGTCCTGACTTTC.

This clonotype was observed many times. The rearrangement uses TRBV6-5 and TRBJ1-1; D gene unclear. Trimming took 0 bases from V and 1 from J, leaving 9 bases between them. The CDR3 contains 15 residues. The germline V gene has CDR1 MNHEY and CDR2 SVGAGI. The CDR3 DNA reads as TGTGCCAGCAGTTACTCGAGACACCCGAACACTGAAGCTTTCTTT. Its protein is CASSYSRHPNTEAFF.

This clonotype was counted ten times or more. V and J are TRBV18 and TRBJ2-7, with D possibly being TRBD1 or TRBD2 (5 bases each). The V gene lost 3 bases and the J gene lost 3 bases, with 9 bases spanning the gap. Germline values: CDR1 KGHSH, CDR2 LQKENI. The CDR3 consists of 13 residues. CDR3 region: CASSPGARYEQYF. The CDR3 nucleotides read TGTGCCAGCTCACCCGGGGCGCGCTACGAGCAGTACTTC.

This clonotype was observed many times. V and J are TRBV2 and TRBJ2-4; a possible D gene is TRBD2 (6 bases). V lost 5 bases and J lost 8, with 16 bases in between. Per the germline V gene, CDR1 is SNHLY and CDR2 is FYNNEI. The CDR3 runs 14 residues. In nucleotides, the CDR3 is TGTGCCAGCAGTCCGGGACTCCCGAGGGACATTCAGTACTTC. Translating gives CASSPGLPRDIQYF.

This clonotype was seen at least ten times. The chain is built from TRBV6-1 and TRBJ2-7, with 9 bases aligning to TRBD1. V was pared by 5 bases and J by 6 bases, with 17 bases of the junction left unmatched. The CDR3 sequence is 17 residues long. Germline values: CDR1 MNHNS, CDR2 SASEGT. In DNA form, the CDR3 reads TGTGCCAGCAGTAGAGACAGGACAGGGGTGGTGACCTCCGAGCAGTACTTC. Translated, it gives CASSRDRTGVVTSEQYF.

This clonotype showed up many times. The chain uses TRBV11-2 and TRBJ2-7; weak D call: TRBD1 (5 bases). CDR3 size: 18 residues. The germline V gene encodes CDR1 SGHAT and CDR2 FQNNGV. With 7 bases removed from V and 2 bases from J, the gap between germline ends came to 27 bases. The CDR3 is CASTQIISVQGIPYEQYF. The CDR3 DNA sequence: TGTGCCAGCACCCAAATCATTTCCGTGCAGGGCATTCCCTACGAGCAGTACTTC.

This clonotype was observed at least ten times. The chain employs TRBV11-2 and TRBJ1-4; D unclear. The CDR3 loop spans 14 amino acids. Trimming removed 1 base from V and 7 bases from J, with 10 bases in between. Germline V gene lookup returns CDR1 SGHAT and CDR2 FQNNGV. The CDR3 protein is CASSLGSFGEKLFF. DNA of the CDR3: TGTGCCAGCAGCTTAGGTTCTTTTGGTGAAAAACTGTTTTTT.

The chain joins TRBV3-1 to TRBJ2-7; D might be TRBD2 (7 bases). This CDR3 has 15 amino acids. CDR1 and CDR2 (germline): LGHDT, YNNKEL (reference sequence). The ends were cut back, 0 bases at V and 2 bases at J, with 11 bases in the middle. The CDR3 is CASSQDRGDTYEQYF. CDR3 DNA sequence: TGTGCCAGCAGCCAAGATCGGGGGGACACCTACGAGCAGTACTTC.

This clonotype came up many times. J is TRBJ1-4 and V is TRBV5-8; D might be TRBD1 (5 bases). Germline CDR1 is SGHTS and CDR2 is YDEGEE. The CDR3 contains 16 residues. V was shortened by 6 bases and J by 4 bases, with 19 bases between the two germline ends. CDR3 sequence (DNA): TGTGCCAGCACCCCCAGTCCGGGACGGCGTAATGAAAAACTGTTTTTT. Its protein product is CASTPSPGRRNEKLFF.